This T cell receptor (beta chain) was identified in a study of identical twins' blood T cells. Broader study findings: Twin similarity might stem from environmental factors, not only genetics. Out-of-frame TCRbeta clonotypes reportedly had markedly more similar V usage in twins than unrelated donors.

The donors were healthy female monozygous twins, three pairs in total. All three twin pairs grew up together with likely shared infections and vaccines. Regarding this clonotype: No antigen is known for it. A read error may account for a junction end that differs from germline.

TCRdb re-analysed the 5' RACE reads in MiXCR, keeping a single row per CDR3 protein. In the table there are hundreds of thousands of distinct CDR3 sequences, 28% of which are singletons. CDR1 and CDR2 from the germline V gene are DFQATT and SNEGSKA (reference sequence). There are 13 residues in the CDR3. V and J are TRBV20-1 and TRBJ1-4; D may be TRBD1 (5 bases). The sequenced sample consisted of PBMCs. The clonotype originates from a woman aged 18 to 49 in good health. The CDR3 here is CSADRGSNEKPFF. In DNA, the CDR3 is TGCAGTGCCGATAGGGGAAGTAATGAAAAACCGTTTTTT.